This TCR beta chain appears in the sequencing data of a study of blood T cells in healthy people across ages. Trimming took 2 bases from V and 8 from J, leaving 15 bases between them. This CDR3 region has 14 residues. Together with a sample-barcoded 5' primer, a J-beta primer mix was included in a second PCR lasting about 7 to 11 cycles. TCRdb redid the calling of the 5' RACE reads with MiXCR, one entry per CDR3 protein. Of 1.5 million to 2 million distinct CDR3 sequences listed, 28% were seen once; the top ten hold roughly 8%. The sequencing sample was made of blood. The receptor was isolated from a woman in her thirties in good health. This chain uses TRBV12-3 or TRBV12-4 with TRBJ1-1, with D unresolved. The CDR3 DNA reads as TGTGCCAGCAGTTTATTAGAAAGGACGTACGAAGCTTTCTTT. Residues: CASSLLERTYEAFF.